This is a list of T cell receptor beta chains from one sample in a study of OX40 agonist ivuxolimab in advanced cancers. TCRdb's table, derived via immunoSEQ multiplex PCR, lists solely in-frame clones and lacks some. This sample has about 45,000 clones, with 85% to 95% found just once. The sequences come from CD4+ or CD8+ T cells sorted from blood, collected in a trial of the OX40 agonist ivuxolimab. Receptor source: an adult with an advanced solid tumor such as melanoma, head and neck, liver or kidney cancer. CDR3s include the opening cysteine and the closing phenylalanine or tryptophan. Each record gives: V gene, J gene, clone size, D gene, CDR3 protein, CDR3 DNA. The D gene is left open where the match is weak. A clone size is listed for some rows: how often the clone was seen (once, few, many), or a class if it is expanded.

>TRBV7-8|TRBJ2-7|NA|NA
CASSEGHGAYEQYF
TGTGCCAGCAGCGAGGGACACGGAGCCTACGAGCAGTACTTC
>TRBV5-1|TRBJ2-2|NA|TRBD1
CASRPTRDRGFSGELFF
TGCGCCAGCAGGCCAACCCGGGACAGGGGATTTTCCGGGGAGCTGTTTTTT
>TRBV28|TRBJ1-1|once|NA
CASSSPVWDTEAFF
TGTGCCAGCAGTTCACCTGTATGGGACACTGAAGCTTTCTTT
>TRBV6-5|TRBJ2-2|NA|TRBD2
CGSGLAGNTGELFF
TGTGGTTCGGGACTAGCGGGGAACACCGGGGAGCTGTTTTTT
>TRBV4-3|TRBJ1-5|NA|NA
CASSRTVNSNQPQHF
TGCGCCAGCAGCCGGACTGTTAATAGCAATCAGCCCCAGCATTTT
>TRBV7-8|TRBJ2-7|NA|NA
CASSLEAGIAYEQYF
TGTGCCAGCAGCTTAGAGGCGGGCATCGCCTACGAGCAGTACTTC
>TRBV27|TRBJ2-7|NA|TRBD1
CASSVGTGHYEQYF
TGTGCCAGCAGTGTCGGGACAGGCCACTACGAGCAGTACTTC
>TRBV2|TRBJ2-5|once|NA
CASINPGLRQETQYF
TGTGCCAGCATTAATCCGGGACTCCGCCAAGAGACCCAGTACTTC
>TRBV11-1|TRBJ2-5|NA|TRBD1
CASSSGQGQETQYF
TGTGCCAGCAGCTCCGGACAGGGACAAGAGACCCAGTACTTC
>TRBV15|TRBJ1-1|NA|TRBD1
CATSREDRGLGSEAFF
TGTGCCACCAGCAGAGAGGACAGGGGGCTCGGCTCTGAAGCTTTCTTT
>TRBV4-2|TRBJ2-1|NA|TRBD2
CASSQALGVAGVFYNEQFF
TGTGCCAGCAGCCAAGCCCTAGGAGTAGCGGGAGTTTTCTACAATGAGCAGTTCTTC
>TRBV30|TRBJ2-1|NA|TRBD2
CAWTPLAGTSRNEQFF
TGTGCCTGGACCCCACTGGCCGGGACTAGCCGAAATGAGCAGTTCTTC
>TRBV27|TRBJ2-3|once|NA
CASSLAGDTQYF
TGTGCCAGCAGTCTCGCTGGGGATACGCAGTATTTT
>TRBV4-3|TRBJ1-5|NA|TRBD1
CASSQETGDPPQHF
TGCGCCAGCAGCCAAGAGACAGGGGATCCGCCCCAGCATTTT
>TRBV19|TRBJ2-1|NA|NA
CASSITAVPSSYNEQFF
TGTGCCAGTAGTATTACGGCAGTTCCTAGCTCCTACAATGAGCAGTTCTTC
>TRBV30|TRBJ1-1|once|NA
CAWSVGGNTEAFF
TGTGCCTGGAGTGTGGGGGGAAACACTGAAGCTTTCTTT
>TRBV11-2|TRBJ2-1|NA|TRBD2
CASSWGTSANGVYNEQFF
TGTGCCAGCAGCTGGGGGACTAGCGCGAATGGTGTCTACAATGAGCAGTTCTTC
>TRBV19|TRBJ2-5|NA|NA
CASSIGFGSQETQYF
TGTGCCAGTAGTATAGGTTTCGGCAGCCAAGAGACCCAGTACTTC
>TRBV7-3|TRBJ2-1|NA|NA
CASSQGGGSGEQFF
TGTGCCAGCAGCCAAGGGGGAGGCTCAGGTGAGCAGTTCTTC
>TRBV7-9|TRBJ1-2|NA|NA
CASSLVSIVNYGYTF
TGTGCCAGCAGCTTAGTGTCCATCGTCAACTATGGCTACACCTTC
>TRBV27|TRBJ1-5|NA|NA
CASSVAGQPQHF
TGTGCCAGCAGTGTTGCAGGACAGCCCCAGCATTTT
>TRBV27|TRBJ2-1|NA|NA
CASSTHGGGEQFF
TGTGCCAGCAGTACCCATGGGGGGGGCGAGCAGTTCTTC
>TRBV7-9|TRBJ1-3|NA|TRBD1
CASSDPRGTAGNTIYF
TGTGCCAGCAGCGACCCCCGCGGGACAGCTGGAAACACCATATATTTT
>TRBV27|TRBJ1-4|NA|NA
CASSSVTLLGSEKLFF
TGTGCCAGCAGTTCCGTTACTCTGCTGGGTAGTGAAAAACTGTTTTTT
>TRBV7-6|TRBJ2-1|NA|TRBD2
CASSLAGTIQFF
TGTGCCAGCAGCTTGGCCGGGACTATCCAGTTCTTC
>TRBV7-8|TRBJ2-7|NA|NA
CASSLSGSSYEQYF
TGTGCCAGCAGCTTGAGTGGAAGCTCCTACGAGCAGTACTTC
>TRBV6-5|TRBJ2-2|once|NA
CASSYGGPNTGELFF
TGTGCCAGCAGTTACGGGGGGCCGAACACCGGGGAGCTGTTTTTT
>TRBV23-1|TRBJ1-3|NA|TRBD1
CASSPPTGGPSYF
TGCGCCAGCAGTCCGCCGACAGGGGGCCCTTCATATTTT
>TRBV7-2|TRBJ2-7|NA|TRBD2
CASSWGLAGGYEQYF
TGTGCCAGCAGCTGGGGACTAGCGGGAGGGTACGAGCAGTACTTC
>TRBV9|TRBJ2-1|NA|TRBD2
CASSTTSGRVDEQFF
TGTGCCAGCAGTACTACTAGCGGGCGGGTCGATGAGCAGTTCTTC
>TRBV7-9|TRBJ1-1|NA|NA
CASSLSGKTEAFF
TGTGCCAGCAGCTTATCAGGGAAGACTGAAGCTTTCTTT
>TRBV30|TRBJ2-3|NA|TRBD1
CAWTPGTGLDTQYF
TGTGCCTGGACTCCCGGGACAGGGCTGGATACGCAGTATTTT
>TRBV15|TRBJ2-5|NA|TRBD2
CATEGLGVKETQYF
TGTGCCACCGAAGGACTAGGCGTGAAAGAGACCCAGTACTTC
>TRBV19|TRBJ2-1|NA|NA
CATSEGNEQFF
TGTGCCACATCCGAGGGGAATGAGCAGTTCTTC
>TRBV14|TRBJ2-3|once|TRBD1
CASSSRTGDTDTQYF
TGTGCCAGCAGCTCCCGGACAGGAGACACAGATACGCAGTATTTT
>TRBV7-8|TRBJ1-2|NA|NA
CASSFDRANYGYTF
TGTGCCAGCAGCTTTGACCGAGCTAACTATGGCTACACCTTC
>TRBV11-2|TRBJ2-1|NA|NA
CASSLARANNEQFF
TGTGCCAGCAGCTTAGCAAGGGCGAACAATGAGCAGTTCTTC